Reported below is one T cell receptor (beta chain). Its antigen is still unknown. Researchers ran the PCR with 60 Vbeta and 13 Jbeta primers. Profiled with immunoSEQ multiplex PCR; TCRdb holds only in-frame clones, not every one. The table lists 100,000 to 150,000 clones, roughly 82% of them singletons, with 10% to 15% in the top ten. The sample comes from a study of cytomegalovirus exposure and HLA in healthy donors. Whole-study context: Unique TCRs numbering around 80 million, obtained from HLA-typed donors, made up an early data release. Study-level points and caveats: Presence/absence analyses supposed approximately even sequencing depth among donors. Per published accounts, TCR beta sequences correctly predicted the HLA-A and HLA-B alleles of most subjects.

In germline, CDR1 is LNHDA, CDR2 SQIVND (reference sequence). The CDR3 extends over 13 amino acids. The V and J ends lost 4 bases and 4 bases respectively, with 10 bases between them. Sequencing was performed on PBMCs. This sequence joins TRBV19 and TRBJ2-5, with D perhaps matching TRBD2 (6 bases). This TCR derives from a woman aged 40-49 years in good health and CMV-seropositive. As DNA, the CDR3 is TGTGCCAGTAGTAGGGACGGGGGAGAGACCCAGTACTTC. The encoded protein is CASSRDGGETQYF.